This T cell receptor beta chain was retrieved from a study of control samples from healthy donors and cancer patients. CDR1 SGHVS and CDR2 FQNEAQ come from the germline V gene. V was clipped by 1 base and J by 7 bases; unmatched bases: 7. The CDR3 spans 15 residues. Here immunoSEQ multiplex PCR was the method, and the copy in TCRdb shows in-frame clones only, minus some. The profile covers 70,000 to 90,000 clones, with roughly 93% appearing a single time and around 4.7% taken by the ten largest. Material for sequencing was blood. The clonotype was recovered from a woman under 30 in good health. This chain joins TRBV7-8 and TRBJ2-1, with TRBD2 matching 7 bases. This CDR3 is CASSLVVRGGNEQFF. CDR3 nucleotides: TGTGCCAGCAGCTTAGTGGTACGCGGGGGAAATGAGCAGTTCTTC.